This T cell receptor beta chain came from a study of CD8 T cells in ankylosing spondylitis. Study-wide points: Past studies reported some motif variants in reactive arthritis synovial fluid and blood.

Between the trimmed V and J ends, which lost 4 bases and 1 base, there was a span of 26 bases. The CDR3 runs to 20 residues. Germline V gives CDR1 LGHNA, CDR2 YNFKEQ. This clonotype was observed many times. The antigen remains undetermined. Quantitative molecular-barcoded 5'-RACE generated the TCR beta libraries. TCRdb ran MiXCR on the 5' RACE reads and lists one entry per CDR3 protein. Among tens of thousands of distinct CDR3 sequences listed, 6% were seen once. The chain joins TRBV4-2 to TRBJ2-1, with D uncertain. The TCR comes from a male donor with ankylosing spondylitis or in good health (not recorded which). The sample consisted of blood, either unsorted or a sorted T cell fraction (not recorded which). CDR3 amino acids: CASSRKLVLTSGGSYNEQFF. CDR3 bases: TGTGCCAGCAGCCGGAAACTCGTACTTACTTCGGGCGGTTCCTACAATGAGCAGTTCTTC.